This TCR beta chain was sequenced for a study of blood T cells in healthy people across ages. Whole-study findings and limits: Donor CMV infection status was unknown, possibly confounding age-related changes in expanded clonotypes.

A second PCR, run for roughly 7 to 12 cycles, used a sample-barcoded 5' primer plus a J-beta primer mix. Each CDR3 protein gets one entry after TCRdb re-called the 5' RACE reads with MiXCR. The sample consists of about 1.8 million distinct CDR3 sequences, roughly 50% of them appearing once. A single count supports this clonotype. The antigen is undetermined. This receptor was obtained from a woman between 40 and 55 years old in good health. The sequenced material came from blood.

The CDR3 here is CASSPLLAGGRDTQYF. CDR3 nucleotide sequence: TGTGCCAGCAGCCCCCTTCTAGCGGGGGGGCGCGATACGCAGTATTTT. The V and J genes are TRBV7-3 and TRBJ2-3, with TRBD2 matching 12 bases. Germline V gene data show CDR1 as SGHTA and CDR2 as FQGTGA. The V and J ends lost 5 bases and 6 bases, in that order; junction bases with no gene match: 9. CDR3 length equals 16 residues.